Sequencing of this T cell receptor (beta chain) was carried out in a study of T cell responses to AZD1222 COVID-19 vaccine. Germline CDR1 reads SGHTA; CDR2 reads FQGTGA. CDR3 size: 14 residues. Trimming pared 3 bases from V and 5 bases from J, leaving 11 bases between. Profiled with immunoSEQ multiplex PCR; TCRdb holds only in-frame clones, not every one. The data contain 150,000 to 160,000 clones, around nine tenths of them seen just once; the ten biggest clones take up about 7%. The sequences come from peripheral blood, collected after recovery from COVID-19. This chain connects TRBV7-3 to TRBJ2-1; tentatively, D is TRBD1 (5 bases). The sequence came from an adult who had recovered from COVID-19. This chain's CDR3 is CASSFQGIDNEQFF. In DNA, the CDR3 is TGTGCCAGCAGCTTTCAGGGTATCGACAATGAGCAGTTCTTC.